These 28 T cell receptor beta chains share one sample of origin, sequenced in a study of CD8+CD57+ T cells in acquired aplastic anemia (dated by TCRdb to the late 2010s). The sample was run on an Illumina HiSeq 2000. Genomic DNA was used as template for profiling of TCR beta VDJ combinations and CDR3 sequences. Using fastp at Q25 and MiXCR, TCRdb reprocessed the public reads and kept productive beta chains. For every CDR3 protein sequence, its rows merge into one entry that carries the most common genes and DNA. The sample yields about 220,000 distinct CDR3 sequences; about a third were counted once. The ten largest clones add up to roughly 1.1% of the sample. The sequenced material came from sorted CD4+, CD8+, or CD8+CD57+ T cells (not recorded which) from PBMCs. These receptors were obtained from a human donor in good health, serving as a control.

The chain recombines TRBV19 with TRBJ1-5; no reliable D call. CDR1 and CDR2 (germline): LNHDA, SQIVND (reference sequence). V gave up 3 bases and J gave up 1 base, with 10 bases separating them. The CDR3 runs 15 residues. CDR3 nucleotide sequence: TGTGCCAGTAGTATCAAGGGTGTCAGCAATCAGCCCCAGCATTTT. Translating it yields CASSIKGVSNQPQHF.

Points on this clonotype: A read error may account for a junction end that differs from germline. The J gene is TRBJ1-4, the V gene TRBV27; D is possibly TRBD1 (5 bases). The germline V gene has CDR1 MNHEY and CDR2 SMNVEV (reference sequence). The CDR3 is 17 residues long. The CDR3 reads CASSFMSNSGQGEKLFF. The CDR3, as DNA: TGTGCCAGCAGTTTTATGTCGAACTCCGGGCAGGGTGAAAAACTATTTTTT.

V and J are TRBV5-1 and TRBJ1-4; 10 nucleotides agree with TRBD1. Germline V gives CDR1 SGHRS, CDR2 YFSETQ. The CDR3 sequence is 18 residues long. After removal of 0 bases from V and 0 bases from J, the junction contained 5 bases not matched to a gene. The DNA for the CDR3 is TGCGCCAGCAGCTTGGGGGGACAGGGGATTGCAACTAATGAAAAACTGTTTTTT. As protein: CASSLGGQGIATNEKLFF.

V usage is TRBV2 and J usage is TRBJ2-5, with D tentatively TRBD1 or TRBD2 (6 bases each). V was clipped by 6 bases and J by 7 bases, with 21 bases between them. Germline V gives CDR1 SNHLY, CDR2 FYNNEI. The CDR3 runs to 15 residues. The CDR3 is CASRRGAGEVGTQYF. CDR3 nucleotides: TGTGCCAGCAGAAGGGGGGCAGGCGAGGTTGGGACCCAGTACTTC.

This clonotype appeared many times. The chain links TRBV5-6 to TRBJ2-5, with D perhaps matching TRBD2 (5 bases). The germline gives CDR1 SGHDT, CDR2 YYEEEE. The V end was cut by 2 bases, the J end by 3 bases, with 8 bases between. The CDR3 consists of 13 residues. The DNA of the CDR3 is TGTGCCAGCAGCTTTGTCGGGGAAGAGACCCAGTACTTC. As protein: CASSFVGEETQYF. The whole variable domain, remainder taken from reference TRBV5-6 and TRBJ2-5, is DAGVTQSPTHLIKTRGQQVTLRCSPKSGHDTVSWYQQALGQGPQFIFQYYEEEERQRGNFPDRFSGHQFPNYSSELNVNALLLGDSALYLCASSFVGEETQYFGPGTRLLVL.

This clonotype appeared a few times. V gene TRBV10-1 combines with J gene TRBJ1-6; TRBD1 is a possible D gene (6 bases). V lost 6 bases and J lost 0, with 12 bases in between. Germline V CDR1 and CDR2: WNHNN, SYGVQD (reference sequence). The CDR3 length is 16 residues. The chain's CDR3 is CASRADRSSYNSPLHF. In DNA, the CDR3 is TGCGCCAGCAGGGCCGACAGGAGCTCCTATAATTCACCCCTCCACTTT.

The V call is TRBV11-1, the J call TRBJ1-4; 7 bases are shared with TRBD1. The germline V gene encodes CDR1 SGHAT and CDR2 FQDESV (reference sequence). This CDR3 is built from 18 residues. The junction had 10 bases not matched to a gene; V was cut back by 3 bases and J by 0 bases. CDR3 nucleotide sequence: TGTGCCAGCAGCTTCCCAACAGGGGAAGTTGCAACTAATGAAAAACTGTTTTTT. This gives the protein CASSFPTGEVATNEKLFF.

This clonotype was detected many times. The genes are TRBV19 and TRBJ1-5; D gene ambiguous. CDR1 is LNHDA and CDR2 is SQIVND in the germline V gene (reference sequence). The CDR3 extends over 16 amino acids. Between the trimmed V and J ends, which lost 3 bases and 1 base, there was a span of 13 bases. CDR3 sequence: CASSISMPQSNQPQHF. CDR3 sequence (DNA): TGTGCCAGTAGTATTTCGATGCCCCAAAGCAATCAGCCCCAGCATTTT.

The chain is built from TRBV3-1 and TRBJ2-1; 9 bases are shared with TRBD1. The CDR3 spans 15 residues. With V trimmed by 6 bases and J by 6 bases, 9 bases remained unmatched. Germline lookup yields CDR1 LGHDT and CDR2 YNNKEL (reference sequence). As DNA, the CDR3 is TGTGCCAGCAGTCCGGGACAGGGTTATTTCAATGAGCAGTTCTTC. The encoded protein is CASSPGQGYFNEQFF.

In its sample, this clonotype was seen a few times. The rearrangement uses TRBV25-1 and TRBJ2-1; D possibly corresponds to TRBD2 (5 bases). V lost 2 bases and J lost 6, with 17 bases in between. The germline V gene has CDR1 MGHDK and CDR2 SYGVNS. The CDR3 runs 16 residues. As DNA, the CDR3 is TGTGCCAGCAGTGAAACGGGGATGGCAGTCGGCAATGAGCAGTTCTTC. The encoded protein is CASSETGMAVGNEQFF.

This clonotype has a handful of counts. The chain uses TRBV11-2 and TRBJ2-2; 12 nucleotides agree with TRBD2. CDR1 SGHAT and CDR2 FQNNGV come from the germline V gene. J lost 4 bases, V lost 5 bases, and 8 bases had no gene match. CDR3 size: 17 residues. CDR3 nucleotide sequence: TGTGCCAGCAGCATACTAGCGGGGGGCGGTATCACCGGGGAGCTGTTTTTT. Translation gives CASSILAGGGITGELFF. The full variable domain, in which reference TRBV11-2 and TRBJ2-2 provide the parts outside the CDR3, is EAGVAQSPRYKIIEKRQSVAFWCNPISGHATLYWYQQILGQGPKLLIQFQNNGVVDDSQLPKDRFSAERLKGVDSTLKIQPAKLEDSAVYLCASSILAGGGITGELFFGEGSRLTVL.

To note about this clonotype: With a much larger clone just one base away, this may be a read error. In DNA form, the CDR3 reads TGTGCCAGCAGTTGGGGGCGGACCATGAACACTGAAGCTTTCTTT. This translates into CASSWGRTMNTEAFF. This chain connects TRBV12-3 or TRBV12-4 to TRBJ1-1, with D perhaps matching TRBD1 (6 bases). There are 15 residues in the CDR3. V dropped 4 bases and J dropped 0 bases, with 12 bases sitting between them.

The J gene is TRBJ2-1, the V gene TRBV3-1; TRBD1 agrees at 8 bases. The CDR3 has 15 residues. The V gene's germline CDR1 is LGHDT and CDR2 YNNKEL (reference sequence). V shed 4 bases and J 8 bases; nucleotides not matched to a gene: 10. The CDR3 DNA reads TGTGCCAGCAGCCTTAGACAGGGGCGTAATCATGAGCAGTTCTTC. This translates into CASSLRQGRNHEQFF.

Points on this clonotype: The junction does not match germline at one end; this may be a read error. This rearrangement joins TRBV15 to TRBJ1-2; 8 nucleotides align to TRBD1. CDR1 and CDR2 from the germline V gene are LNHNV and YYDKDF (reference sequence). CDR3 length: 13 residues. The CDR3: CATSRKGTGGYAF. The CDR3 DNA reads as TGTGCCACTAGCAGGAAAGGGACAGGTGGCTACGCCTTC.

The rearrangement joins TRBV19 to TRBJ2-7, with a possible D match to TRBD1 (6 bases). Germline V lookup: CDR1 LNHDA, CDR2 SQIVND (reference sequence). The CDR3 has 15 residues. V was clipped by 1 base and J by 4 bases, with 14 bases between them. The CDR3: CASSIVTGTPYEQYF. The CDR3 DNA is TGTGCCAGTAGTATAGTAACCGGGACACCGTACGAGCAGTACTTC.

This clonotype was counted between two and nine times. A read error is possible here, since a much larger clone lies one base away. The rearrangement joins TRBV16 to TRBJ1-1; D is ambiguous. Germline V gene lookup returns CDR1 KGHSY and CDR2 FQNENV. The CDR3 covers 13 residues. Trimming shortened V by 4 bases and J by 2 bases, and 8 bases separated the two germline ends. The CDR3 coding sequence is TGTGCCAGCAGCCTCACAATTAACACTGAAGCTTTCTTT. Protein product: CASSLTINTEAFF.

The V call is TRBV12-3 or TRBV12-4, the J call TRBJ1-5; D not certain. CDR3 length: 13 amino acids. V was clipped by 2 bases and J by 6 bases, with 8 bases between them. The CDR3 nucleotides read TGTGCCAGCAGTTTAAGGGAGGGTCAGCCCCAGCATTTT. Translated: CASSLREGQPQHF.

The chain couples TRBV29-1 to TRBJ1-4; 9 positions agree with TRBD1. The J segment lost 7 bases and the V segment lost 3 bases, leaving 3 bases of the junction unmatched. The CDR3 totals 13 residues. The germline V gene encodes CDR1 SQVTM and CDR2 ANQGSEA. CDR3 sequence reads: CSVDTGGTEKLFF. The CDR3 bases are TGCAGCGTTGATACAGGGGGCACTGAAAAACTGTTTTTT.

The rearrangement links TRBV6-2 or TRBV6-3 to TRBJ2-7; 7 nucleotides align to TRBD2. With 2 bases clipped from V and 1 base from J, the junction kept 5 bases outside the gene matches. Germline CDR1 and CDR2: MNHEY and SVGEGT. The CDR3 sequence is 15 residues long. The CDR3 DNA reads as TGTGCCAGCAGTTACAAGGCGGGGGAATCCTACGAGCAGTACTTC. Protein: CASSYKAGESYEQYF.

The chain uses TRBV29-1 and TRBJ2-2, with D possibly TRBD1 on 6 matching bases. Trimming removed 6 bases at V and 1 base at J, with 12 bases between. The CDR3 extends over 14 amino acids. The V gene's germline CDR1 is SQVTM and CDR2 ANQGSEA. The CDR3 here is CSVKPGQNTGELFF. Written as DNA, the CDR3 is TGCAGCGTGAAGCCGGGACAGAACACCGGGGAGCTGTTTTTT.

Points on this clonotype: A junction boundary mismatches the germline segment, possibly from a read error. This rearrangement joins TRBV2 to TRBJ1-5; D not resolved. CDR3 length: 15 residues. Germline V gene sequence: CDR1 SNHLY, CDR2 FYNNEI. The CDR3 DNA reads as TGTGCCACCAGTGACCCCCGGGAGCCCCATCAGCCCCAGCATTTT. It encodes CATSDPREPHQPQHF.

This clonotype is a singleton in its sample. The V call is TRBV19, the J call TRBJ1-5; D ambiguous. Germline-derived CDR1 and CDR2 are LNHDA and SQIVND (reference sequence). Trimming stripped 4 bases from V and 5 bases from J, with 12 bases between. The CDR3 sequence is 14 residues long. The CDR3 here is CASSTRGFDQPQHF. CDR3 bases: TGTGCCAGTAGTACACGCGGTTTTGATCAGCCCCAGCATTTT.

For this clonotype: One end of the junction does not line up with germline, which may come from a read error. The CDR3 coding sequence is TGTGCCATCGGTGAGCCGACCCCACGAGGCAATGAGCAGTTCTTC. Translating it yields CAIGEPTPRGNEQFF. This chain connects TRBV10-3 to TRBJ2-1; D is ambiguous. CDR1 and CDR2 from the germline V gene are ENHRY and SYGVKD. This CDR3 is built from 15 residues.

This clonotype was found many times. The chain is built from TRBV3-1 and TRBJ2-7; 7 bases fit TRBD2. Germline V gene data show CDR1 as LGHDT and CDR2 as YNNKEL (reference sequence). V shed 3 bases, J shed 7 bases, and the junction held 3 bases outside the gene matches. CDR3 length: 12 amino acids. DNA of the CDR3: TGTGCCAGCAGCCACCTAGCGGAGGAGCAGTACTTC. This translates into CASSHLAEEQYF.

V and J are TRBV20-1 and TRBJ1-1, with D perhaps TRBD1 (5 bases). Trimming removed 4 bases from V and 3 bases from J, with 15 bases in between. The CDR3 covers 14 residues. Germline CDR1 reads DFQATT; CDR2 reads SNEGSKA (reference sequence). As DNA, the CDR3 is TGCAGTGCTAAAAGAGGGGAGAGGGACACTGAAGCTTTCTTT. Its protein is CSAKRGERDTEAFF.

This clonotype was found a few times. This chain connects TRBV20-1 to TRBJ2-3; 11 positions match TRBD2. This CDR3 is built from 14 residues. Germline V gives CDR1 DFQATT, CDR2 SNEGSKA (reference sequence). V shed 4 bases and J 4 bases; nucleotides not matched to a gene: 4. The CDR3 DNA follows: TGCAGTGCTATTCGACTAGCGGGGTCAGATACGCAGTATTTT. It specifies CSAIRLAGSDTQYF.

This clonotype was recorded many times. The V call is TRBV10-3, the J call TRBJ1-1; tentative D call: TRBD1 (5 bases). There are 14 residues in the CDR3. Germline CDR1 reads ENHRY; CDR2 reads SYGVKD. Trimming took off 3 bases at V and 6 bases at J, with 14 bases between the two ends. CDR3 protein: CAISEWGEMAEAFF. CDR3 nucleotide sequence: TGTGCCATCAGTGAATGGGGGGAAATGGCTGAAGCTTTCTTT.

At least ten counts were recorded for this clonotype. The chain employs TRBV12-3 or TRBV12-4 and TRBJ2-5; D remains unclear. The length of the CDR3 is 13 residues. V was clipped by 6 bases and J by 1 base, with 9 bases between them. The CDR3 reads CASSPLVQETQYF. The CDR3 DNA reads as TGTGCCAGCAGCCCTCTTGTCCAAGAGACCCAGTACTTC.